This TCR beta chain was sequenced for a study of shared clonotypes between healthy human individuals. Sequencing was performed with immunoSEQ multiplex PCR; in TCRdb, only in-frame clones are kept and a portion is missing. The sample contains approximately 2.5 million clones, approximately 92% of which appear only once. This clone was detected a few times. Every donor, a Caucasian adult, lived in Nashville, Tennessee. V was pared by 5 bases and J by 9 bases, with 14 bases between. This CDR3 has 13 amino acids. The germline V gene has CDR1 MDHEN and CDR2 SYDVKM. This TCR was recovered from a man younger than 35 in good health. Sequencing input: naive CD4+ T cells sorted from blood. This sample's subset: CD45RA+ positively selected. The J gene is TRBJ1-5, the V gene TRBV28, with D unclear. DNA for the CDR3: TGTGCCAGCAGTGCCATTCACTTGGTGCCCCAGCATTTT. Protein product: CASSAIHLVPQHF.